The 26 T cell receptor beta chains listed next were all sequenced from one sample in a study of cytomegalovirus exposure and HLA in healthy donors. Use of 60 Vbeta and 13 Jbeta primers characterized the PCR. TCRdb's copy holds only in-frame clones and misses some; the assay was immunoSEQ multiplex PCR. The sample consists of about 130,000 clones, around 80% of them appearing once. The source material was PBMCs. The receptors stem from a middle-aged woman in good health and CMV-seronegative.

The CDR3 spells CASSPGFWDRSHTLNTEAFF. CDR3 sequence (DNA): TGTGCCAGTAGCCCCGGATTTTGGGACAGGAGCCATACTTTGAACACTGAAGCTTTCTTT. This chain joins TRBV19 and TRBJ1-1; 8 nucleotides line up with TRBD1. The V gene end was trimmed by 6 bases and the J gene end by 0 bases; junction bases not matched to a gene: 21. Germline loops: CDR1 LNHDA, CDR2 SQIVND (reference sequence). CDR3 size: 20 residues.

DNA of the CDR3: TGTGCCAGCAGTTCTTTGGTAGCGGGAGAGTCGGATACGCAGTATTTT. Translation: CASSSLVAGESDTQYF. The chain is built from TRBV6-6 and TRBJ2-3; the match to TRBD2 covers 9 bases. The CDR3 runs 16 residues. Germline CDR1 reads MNHNY; CDR2 reads SVGAGI (reference sequence). Trimming at V came to 4 bases and at J to 6 bases, leaving 11 bases not matched to a gene.

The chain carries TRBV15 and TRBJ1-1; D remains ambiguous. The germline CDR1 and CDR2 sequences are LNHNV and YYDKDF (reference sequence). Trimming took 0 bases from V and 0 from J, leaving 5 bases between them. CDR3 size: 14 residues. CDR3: CATSRDRLNTEAFF. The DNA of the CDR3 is TGTGCCACCAGCAGAGATCGTCTGAACACTGAAGCTTTCTTT. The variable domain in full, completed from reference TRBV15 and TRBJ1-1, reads DAMVIQNPRYQVTQFGKPVTLSCSQTLNHNVMYWYQQKSSQAPKLLFHYYDKDFNNEADTPDNFQSRRPNTSFCFLDIRSPGLGDTAMYLCATSRDRLNTEAFFGQGTRLTVV.

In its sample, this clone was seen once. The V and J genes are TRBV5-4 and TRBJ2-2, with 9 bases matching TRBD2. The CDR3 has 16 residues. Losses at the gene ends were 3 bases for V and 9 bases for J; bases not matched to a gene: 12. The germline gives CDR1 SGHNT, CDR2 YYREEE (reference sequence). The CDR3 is CASSWGVGGGARELFF. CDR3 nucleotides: TGTGCCAGCAGCTGGGGGGTCGGCGGGGGGGCCAGGGAGCTGTTTTTT.

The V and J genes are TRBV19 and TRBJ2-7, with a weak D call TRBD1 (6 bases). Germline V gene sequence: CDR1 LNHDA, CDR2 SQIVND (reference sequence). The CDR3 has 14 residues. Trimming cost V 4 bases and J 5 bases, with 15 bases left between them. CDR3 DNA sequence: TGTGCCAGTAGTAGAACAGGGAAAGGAGACGAGCAGTACTTC. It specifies CASSRTGKGDEQYF.

The CDR3 sequence: CASSLEIAGWVETQYF. DNA for the CDR3: TGTGCCAGCAGCTTAGAGATTGCGGGGTGGGTAGAGACCCAGTACTTC. The chain carries TRBV7-2 and TRBJ2-5, with D possibly being TRBD2 (6 bases). CDR1 is SGHTA and CDR2 is FQGNSA in the germline V gene. There are 16 residues in the CDR3. V dropped 1 base and J dropped 4 bases, with 16 bases sitting between them.

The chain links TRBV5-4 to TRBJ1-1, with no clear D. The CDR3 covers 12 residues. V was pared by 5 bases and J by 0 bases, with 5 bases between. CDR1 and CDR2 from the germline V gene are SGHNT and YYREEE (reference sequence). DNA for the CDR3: TGTGCCAGCAGGGCAGTGAACACTGAAGCTTTCTTT. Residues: CASRAVNTEAFF.

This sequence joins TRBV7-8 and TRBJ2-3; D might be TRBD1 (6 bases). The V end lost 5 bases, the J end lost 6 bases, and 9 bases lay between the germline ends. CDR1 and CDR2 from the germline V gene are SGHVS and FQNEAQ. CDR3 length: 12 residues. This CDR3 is CASSQGQDTQYF. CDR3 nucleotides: TGTGCCAGCAGCCAAGGACAGGATACGCAGTATTTT.

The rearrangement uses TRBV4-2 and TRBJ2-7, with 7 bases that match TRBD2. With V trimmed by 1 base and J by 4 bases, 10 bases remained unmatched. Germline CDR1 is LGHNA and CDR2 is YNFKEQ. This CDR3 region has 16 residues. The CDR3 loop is CASSQGVRGSKYEQYF. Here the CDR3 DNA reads TGTGCCAGCAGCCAAGGGGTCCGCGGGAGCAAGTACGAGCAGTACTTC.

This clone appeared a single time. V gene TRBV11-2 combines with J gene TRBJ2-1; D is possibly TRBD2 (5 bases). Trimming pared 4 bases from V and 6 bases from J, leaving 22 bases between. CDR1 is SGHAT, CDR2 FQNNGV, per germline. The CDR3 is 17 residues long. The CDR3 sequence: CASSSLAGLASVNEQFF. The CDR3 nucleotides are TGTGCCAGCAGCTCACTGGCCGGGCTAGCTTCGGTCAATGAGCAGTTCTTC.

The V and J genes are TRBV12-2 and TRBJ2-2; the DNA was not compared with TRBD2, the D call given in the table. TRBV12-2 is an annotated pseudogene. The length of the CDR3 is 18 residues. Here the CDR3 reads CASRLATERGESTGELFF. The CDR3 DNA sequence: TGTGCAAGTCGCTTAGCGACGGAGCGGGGGGAAAGCACCGGGGAGCTGTTTTTT.

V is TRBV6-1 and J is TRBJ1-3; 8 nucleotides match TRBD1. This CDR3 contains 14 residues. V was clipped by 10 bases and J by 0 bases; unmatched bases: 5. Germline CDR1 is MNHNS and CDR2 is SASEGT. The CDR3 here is CATGGTFSGNTIYF. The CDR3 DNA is TGTGCCACAGGGGGCACCTTCTCTGGAAACACCATATATTTT.

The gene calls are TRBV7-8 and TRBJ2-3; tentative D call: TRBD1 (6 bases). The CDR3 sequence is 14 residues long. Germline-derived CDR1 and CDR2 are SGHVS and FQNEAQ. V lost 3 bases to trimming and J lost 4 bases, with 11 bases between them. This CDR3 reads CASSLTGEADTQYF. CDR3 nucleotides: TGTGCCAGCAGCTTGACAGGCGAGGCAGATACGCAGTATTTT.

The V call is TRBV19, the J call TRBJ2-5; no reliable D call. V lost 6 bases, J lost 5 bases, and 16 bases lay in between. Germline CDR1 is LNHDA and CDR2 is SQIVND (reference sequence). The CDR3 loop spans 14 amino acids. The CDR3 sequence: CASRPTEQWETQYF. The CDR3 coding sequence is TGTGCCAGTAGGCCTACGGAGCAATGGGAGACCCAGTACTTC.

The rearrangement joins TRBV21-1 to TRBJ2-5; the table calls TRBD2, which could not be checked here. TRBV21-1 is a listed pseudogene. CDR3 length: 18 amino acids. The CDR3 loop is CASSTGTSGGASTETQYF. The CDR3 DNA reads TGTGCCAGCTCAACCGGGACTAGCGGGGGGGCGAGCACAGAGACCCAGTACTTC.

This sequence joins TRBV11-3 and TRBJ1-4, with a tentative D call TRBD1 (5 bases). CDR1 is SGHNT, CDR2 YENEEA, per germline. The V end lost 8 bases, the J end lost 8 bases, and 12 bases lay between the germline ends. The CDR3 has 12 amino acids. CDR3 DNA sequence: TGTGCCAGCCCGGGGGTGAAGGAAAAACTGTTTTTT. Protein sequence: CASPGVKEKLFF.

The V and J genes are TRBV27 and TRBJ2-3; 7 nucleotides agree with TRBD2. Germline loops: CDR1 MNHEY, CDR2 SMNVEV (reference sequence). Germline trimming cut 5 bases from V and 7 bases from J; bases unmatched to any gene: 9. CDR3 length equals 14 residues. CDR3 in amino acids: CASSPTTSLHTQYF. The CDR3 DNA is TGTGCCAGCAGTCCAACGACTAGCCTCCATACGCAGTATTTT.

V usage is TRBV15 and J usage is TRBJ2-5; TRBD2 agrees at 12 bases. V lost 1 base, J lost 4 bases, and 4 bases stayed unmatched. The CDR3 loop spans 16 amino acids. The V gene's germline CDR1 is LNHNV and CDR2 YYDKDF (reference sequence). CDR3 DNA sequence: TGTGCCACCAGCAGAGGAGGACTAGCGGGATCAGAGACCCAGTACTTC. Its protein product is CATSRGGLAGSETQYF.

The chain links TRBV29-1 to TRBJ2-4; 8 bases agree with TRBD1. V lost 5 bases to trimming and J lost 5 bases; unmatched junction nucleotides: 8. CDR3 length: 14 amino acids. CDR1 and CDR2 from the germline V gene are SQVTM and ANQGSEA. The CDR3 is CSVSNPGQENIQYF. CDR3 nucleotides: TGCAGCGTTTCAAATCCGGGACAGGAAAACATTCAGTACTTC.

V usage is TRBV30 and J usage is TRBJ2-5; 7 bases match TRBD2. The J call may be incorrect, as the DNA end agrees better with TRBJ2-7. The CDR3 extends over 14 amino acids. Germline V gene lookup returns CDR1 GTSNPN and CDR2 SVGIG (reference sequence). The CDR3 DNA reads TGTGCCTGGAATGTTGGGCGGGAGTTTAACGAGCAGTACTTC. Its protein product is CAWNVGREFNEQYF.

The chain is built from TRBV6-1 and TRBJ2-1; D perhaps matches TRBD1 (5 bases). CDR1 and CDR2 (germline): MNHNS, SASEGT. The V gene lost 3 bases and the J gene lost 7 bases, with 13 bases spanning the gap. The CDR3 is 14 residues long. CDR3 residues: CASSEVIGVNEQFF. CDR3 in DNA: TGTGCCAGCAGTGAGGTCATAGGGGTTAATGAGCAGTTCTTC.

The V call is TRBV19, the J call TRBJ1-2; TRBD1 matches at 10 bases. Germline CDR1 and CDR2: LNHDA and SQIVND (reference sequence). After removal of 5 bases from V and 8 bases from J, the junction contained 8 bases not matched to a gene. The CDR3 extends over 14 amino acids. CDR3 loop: CASSLGQGSRGYTF. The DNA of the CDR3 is TGTGCCAGTAGTTTGGGACAGGGGTCGCGGGGCTACACCTTC.

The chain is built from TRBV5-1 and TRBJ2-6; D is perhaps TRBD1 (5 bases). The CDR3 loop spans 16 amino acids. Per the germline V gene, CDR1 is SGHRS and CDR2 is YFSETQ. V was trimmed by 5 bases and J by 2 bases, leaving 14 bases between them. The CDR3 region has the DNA TGCGCCAGCAGTCCGCTGGAACAGGCTGGGGCCAACGTCCTGACTTTC. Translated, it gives CASSPLEQAGANVLTF.

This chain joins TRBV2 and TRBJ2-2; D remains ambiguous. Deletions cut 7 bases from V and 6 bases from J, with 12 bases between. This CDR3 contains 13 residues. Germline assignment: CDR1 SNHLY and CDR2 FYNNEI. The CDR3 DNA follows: TGTGCCAGCAATTCGGTGAGCCCCGGGGAGCTGTTTTTT. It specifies CASNSVSPGELFF.

The CDR3 spells CASSKAKRRGSETQYF. The CDR3 bases are TGTGCCAGCAGCAAAGCGAAGCGAAGGGGCTCGGAGACCCAGTACTTC. The rearrangement joins TRBV21-1 to TRBJ2-5; TRBD1 was called by the table and not checked on the DNA. TRBV21-1 is a recognized pseudogene. The CDR3 runs 16 residues.

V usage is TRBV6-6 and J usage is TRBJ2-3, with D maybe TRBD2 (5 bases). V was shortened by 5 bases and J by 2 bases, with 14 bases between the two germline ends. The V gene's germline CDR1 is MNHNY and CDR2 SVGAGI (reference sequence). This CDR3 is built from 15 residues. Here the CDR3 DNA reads TGTGCCAGCAGTCCCTGGGGTAGCGTCACAGATACGCAGTATTTT. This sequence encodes CASSPWGSVTDTQYF.